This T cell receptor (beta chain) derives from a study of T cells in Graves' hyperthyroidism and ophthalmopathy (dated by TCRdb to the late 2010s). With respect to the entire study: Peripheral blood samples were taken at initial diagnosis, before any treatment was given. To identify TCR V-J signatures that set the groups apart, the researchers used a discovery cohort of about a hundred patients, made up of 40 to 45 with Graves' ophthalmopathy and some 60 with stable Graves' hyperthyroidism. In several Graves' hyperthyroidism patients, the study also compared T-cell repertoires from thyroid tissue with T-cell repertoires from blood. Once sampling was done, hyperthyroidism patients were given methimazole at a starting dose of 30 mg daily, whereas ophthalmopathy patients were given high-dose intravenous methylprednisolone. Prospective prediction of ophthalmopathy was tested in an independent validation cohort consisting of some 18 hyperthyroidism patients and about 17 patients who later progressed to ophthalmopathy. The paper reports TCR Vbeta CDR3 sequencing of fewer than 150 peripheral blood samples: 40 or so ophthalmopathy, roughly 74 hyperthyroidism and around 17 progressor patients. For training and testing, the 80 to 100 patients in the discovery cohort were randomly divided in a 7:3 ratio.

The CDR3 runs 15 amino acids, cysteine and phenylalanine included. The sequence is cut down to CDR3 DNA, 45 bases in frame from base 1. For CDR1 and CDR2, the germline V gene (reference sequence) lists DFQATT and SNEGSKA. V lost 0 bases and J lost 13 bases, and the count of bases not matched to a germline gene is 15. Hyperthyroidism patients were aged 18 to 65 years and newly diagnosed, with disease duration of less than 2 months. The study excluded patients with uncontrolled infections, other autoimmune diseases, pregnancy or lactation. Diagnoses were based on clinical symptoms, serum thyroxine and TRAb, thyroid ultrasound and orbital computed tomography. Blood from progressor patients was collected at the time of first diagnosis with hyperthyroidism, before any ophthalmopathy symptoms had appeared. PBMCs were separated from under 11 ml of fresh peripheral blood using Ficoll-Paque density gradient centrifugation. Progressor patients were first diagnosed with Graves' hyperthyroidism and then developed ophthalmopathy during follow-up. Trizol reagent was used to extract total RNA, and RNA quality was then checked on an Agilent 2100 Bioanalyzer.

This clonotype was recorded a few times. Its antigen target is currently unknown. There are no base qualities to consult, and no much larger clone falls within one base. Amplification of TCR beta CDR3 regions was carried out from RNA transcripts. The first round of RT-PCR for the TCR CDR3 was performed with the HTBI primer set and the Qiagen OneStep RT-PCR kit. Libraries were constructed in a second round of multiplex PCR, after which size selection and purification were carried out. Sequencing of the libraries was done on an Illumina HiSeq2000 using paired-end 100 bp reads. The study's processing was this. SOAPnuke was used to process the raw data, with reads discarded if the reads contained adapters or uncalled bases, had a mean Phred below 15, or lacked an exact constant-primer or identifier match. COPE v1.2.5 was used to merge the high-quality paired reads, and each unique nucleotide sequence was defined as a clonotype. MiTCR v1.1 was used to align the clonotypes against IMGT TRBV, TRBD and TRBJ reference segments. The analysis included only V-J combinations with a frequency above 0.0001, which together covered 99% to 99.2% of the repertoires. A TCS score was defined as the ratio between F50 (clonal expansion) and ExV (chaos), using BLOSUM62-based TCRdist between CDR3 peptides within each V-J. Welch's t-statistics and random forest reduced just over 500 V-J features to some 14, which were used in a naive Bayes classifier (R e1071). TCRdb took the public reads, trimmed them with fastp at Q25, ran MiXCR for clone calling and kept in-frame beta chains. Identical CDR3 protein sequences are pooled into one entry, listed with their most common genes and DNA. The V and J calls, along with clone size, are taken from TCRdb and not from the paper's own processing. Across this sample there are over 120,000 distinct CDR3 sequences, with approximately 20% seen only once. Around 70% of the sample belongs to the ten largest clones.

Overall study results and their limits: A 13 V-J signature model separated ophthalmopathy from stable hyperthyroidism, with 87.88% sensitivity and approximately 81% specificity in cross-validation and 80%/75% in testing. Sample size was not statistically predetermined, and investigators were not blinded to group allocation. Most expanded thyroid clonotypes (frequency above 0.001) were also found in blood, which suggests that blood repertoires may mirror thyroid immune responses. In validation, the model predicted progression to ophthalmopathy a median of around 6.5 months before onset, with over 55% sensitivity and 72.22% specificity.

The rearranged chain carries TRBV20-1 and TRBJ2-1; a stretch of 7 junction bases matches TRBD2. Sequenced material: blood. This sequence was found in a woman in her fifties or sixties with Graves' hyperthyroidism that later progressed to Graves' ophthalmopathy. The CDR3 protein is CSARDPGTGGPSQFF. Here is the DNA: TGCAGTGCTAGAGATCCGGGGACGGGAGGACCCTCACAGTTCTTC.